This entry features one TCR beta chain sequence. Its specificity is unknown. One base separates it from a far larger clone, so it is likely a read error. The source of the sample is a study of regulatory T cells in long-lasting Graves disease. Germline V gene sequence: CDR1 SGHNT, CDR2 YENEEA. With 0 bases removed from V and 7 bases from J, the gap between germline ends came to 6 bases. This CDR3 spans 12 amino acids. Findings and limits, study-wide: It was in persistent disease that TRBV28, TRBJ1-2 and TRBJ2-5 were favored.

Library construction for TCR beta used iRepertoire HTBI primers and Arm-PCR of CDR3 regions. TCRdb re-derived calls from the multiplex PCR reads in MiXCR, one entry per CDR3 protein. The sample includes about 620,000 distinct CDR3 sequences, around 15% of them seen just once. Specified time point: newly diagnosed GD, antithyroid drugs for less than 3 months. RNA extracted from PBMCs served as the sequencing template. As collected, the peripheral blood samples measured 7.5 to 9 milliliters each and went into EDTA tubes. The same data also went into a second study, on T cells in Graves' hyperthyroidism and ophthalmopathy. In that study: First-round RT-PCR targeting the TCR CDR3 was performed with the HTBI primer set. In blood, most of the thyroid clonotypes expanded above 0.001 were also present.

The chain uses TRBV11-3 and TRBJ2-5, with D maybe TRBD2 (6 bases). The TCR sequence derives from a woman in her 30s with Graves disease. The sequencing here drew on peripheral blood mononuclear cells (PBMCs), taken at new diagnosis, from a patient treated with antithyroid drugs. The DNA for the CDR3 is TGTGCCAGCAGCTTAGACGGGGGGACCCAGTACTTC. Translation gives CASSLDGGTQYF.